This note documents a single T cell receptor beta chain sequence. The antigen is undetermined. The data derive from a study of T cell responses to AZD1222 COVID-19 vaccine. Broader study findings: Only a handful of AZD1222 recipients, more than five in all, had baseline seropositivity. There were mostly white British donors and more females than males, and clonal diversity was possibly underestimated. Vaccination with two AZD1222 doses was followed by a rise in Spike-specific TCR breadth and depth.

Using immunoSEQ multiplex PCR, the repertoire was profiled, and TCRdb retains in-frame clones only, with some absent. Of 130,000 to 150,000 clones listed, roughly 80% are singletons. Per the germline V gene, CDR1 is LNHDA and CDR2 is SQIVND (reference sequence). The length of the CDR3 is 13 residues. The V gene lost 5 bases and the J gene lost 5 bases, with 13 bases spanning the gap. The rearrangement uses TRBV19 and TRBJ2-7; weak D call: TRBD1 (6 bases). The TCR sequence derives from an adult in good health. The sequenced sample was peripheral blood, obtained on day 0 of MenACWY control vaccination. The CDR3 DNA reads TGTGCCAGTAGTCCCAACAGGGACCACGAGCAGTACTTC. Translating gives CASSPNRDHEQYF.